The 20 T cell receptor beta chains below all came from one sample that was sequenced in a study of glioma-infiltrating T cells after dendritic cell vaccination. Sequencing used immunoSEQ multiplex PCR; TCRdb keeps in-frame clones, though not all of them. Of more than 75,000 clones detected, roughly four fifths appear once; the ten largest clones hold less than 7%. The time point: after dendritic cell vaccination, including at tumor progression/relapse. The specimen was blood, collected after dendritic cell vaccination. The receptors were sampled from a human donor with glioblastoma.

CDR3: CAWSPLSSGANVLTF. DNA for the CDR3: TGTGCCTGGAGCCCACTTAGCTCTGGGGCCAACGTCCTGACTTTC. The V gene is TRBV30, the J gene TRBJ2-6; D unresolved. The CDR3 loop spans 15 amino acids. Trimming took off 3 bases at V and 0 bases at J, with 9 bases between the two ends. Germline CDR1 and CDR2: GTSNPN and SVGIG (reference sequence).

The gene calls are TRBV5-1 and TRBJ2-3, with D perhaps TRBD2 (5 bases). The V and J ends lost 4 bases and 2 bases respectively, with 11 bases between them. The CDR3 consists of 14 residues. Germline CDR1 SGHRS, CDR2 YFSETQ. The CDR3 bases are TGCGCCAGCAGCCCGGAGCGGAACACAGATACGCAGTATTTT. Its protein product is CASSPERNTDTQYF.

This chain uses TRBV7-2 with TRBJ2-5; 10 bases fit TRBD2. The germline gives CDR1 SGHTA, CDR2 FQGNSA. V was clipped by 4 bases and J by 5 bases; unmatched bases: 7. The length of the CDR3 is 15 residues. The CDR3 spells CASSYSGGSSETQYF. CDR3 sequence (DNA): TGTGCCAGCAGCTATAGCGGGGGGAGTAGTGAGACCCAGTACTTC.

The V gene is TRBV4-3, the J gene TRBJ1-2, with D possibly being TRBD1 (6 bases). The V end was cut by 0 bases, the J end by 8 bases, with 22 bases between. This CDR3 is 17 amino acids long. Per germline, CDR1 LGHNA and CDR2 YSLEER. CDR3 protein: CASSQEGAGDRPRGYTF. The CDR3 bases are TGCGCCAGCAGCCAAGAGGGGGCGGGGGATAGACCTAGAGGCTACACCTTC.

The CDR3 sequence is CASSLASGETQYF. The CDR3 DNA reads as TGCGCCAGCAGCTTGGCCAGCGGTGAGACCCAGTACTTC. The J gene is TRBJ2-5, the V gene TRBV5-1; D may be TRBD2 (5 bases). V shed 0 bases and J shed 5 bases, with 8 bases lying between them. CDR1 is SGHRS and CDR2 is YFSETQ in the germline V gene. CDR3 size: 13 residues.

The chain joins TRBV5-1 to TRBJ1-2; 9 nucleotides match TRBD1. The CDR3 has 14 amino acids. With V trimmed by 4 bases and J by 5 bases, 6 bases remained unmatched. Germline V gene sequence: CDR1 SGHRS, CDR2 YFSETQ. CDR3 bases: TGCGCCAGCAGCACCTCGACAGGGGGTTATGGCTACACCTTC. It is translated as CASSTSTGGYGYTF.

CDR3 in DNA: TGTGCCAGCGCCCGTCAGGATAATGAGCAGTTCTTC. Its protein is CASARQDNEQFF. This chain uses TRBV11-3 with TRBJ2-1; D is uncertain. Germline CDR1 and CDR2: SGHNT and YENEEA. V lost 8 bases to trimming and J lost 7 bases, with 12 bases between them. The CDR3 extends over 12 amino acids. Full variable domain (missing parts from reference TRBV11-3 and TRBJ2-1): EAGVVQSPRYKIIEKKQPVAFWCNPISGHNTLYWYLQNLGQGPELLIRYENEEAVDDSQLPKDRFSAERLKGVDSTLKIQPAELGDSAVYLCASARQDNEQFFGPGTRLTVL.

The count of this clone is one. V is TRBV5-1 and J is TRBJ1-2; 12 bases match TRBD1. Germline V gene lookup returns CDR1 SGHRS and CDR2 YFSETQ. The CDR3 spans 16 residues. Unmatched junction bases numbered 10, after V lost 4 bases and J lost 6 bases. DNA of the CDR3: TGCGCCAGCAGCCCCGGAGGGACAGGGGGCGTTGATGGCTACACCTTC. Translating gives CASSPGGTGGVDGYTF.

The rearrangement links TRBV5-1 to TRBJ2-7, with 10 bases matching TRBD1. CDR1 and CDR2 (germline): SGHRS, YFSETQ. V shed 4 bases and J 6 bases; nucleotides not matched to a gene: 16. This CDR3 spans 17 amino acids. Here the CDR3 reads CASSLSGAGTGASEQYF. The CDR3 DNA sequence: TGCGCCAGCAGCCTTTCCGGAGCCGGGACAGGGGCCAGCGAGCAGTACTTC.

The V call is TRBV7-2, the J call TRBJ1-3; 8 bases are a match to TRBD1. CDR3 length: 15 residues. Germline V gives CDR1 SGHTA, CDR2 FQGNSA. V was clipped by 5 bases and J by 4 bases; unmatched bases: 7. The CDR3 spells CASSPSRGLGNTIYF. The DNA for the CDR3 is TGTGCCAGCAGCCCAAGCAGGGGGCTCGGAAACACCATATATTTT.

V is TRBV2 and J is TRBJ1-1, with unresolved D. With 4 bases removed from V and 3 bases from J, the gap between germline ends came to 12 bases. Looked up from germline, CDR1 is SNHLY and CDR2 is FYNNEI. This CDR3 has 14 residues. The DNA for the CDR3 is TGTGCCAGCAGTGGCCCCCACATGGACACTGAAGCTTTCTTT. Translation: CASSGPHMDTEAFF.

The chain combines TRBV19 with TRBJ1-3; possible D gene TRBD1, 5 bases. This CDR3 region has 14 residues. Looked up from germline, CDR1 is LNHDA and CDR2 is SQIVND (reference sequence). Trimming pared 5 bases from V and 2 bases from J, leaving 10 bases between. The CDR3 is CASSVPTAGNTIYF. The CDR3 DNA is TGTGCCAGTAGTGTCCCGACAGCTGGAAACACCATATATTTT.

The chain has TRBV10-3 and TRBJ2-7; 12 bases are a match to TRBD1. The V gene end was trimmed by 2 bases and the J gene end by 5 bases; junction bases not matched to a gene: 7. This CDR3 is built from 16 residues. Germline lookup yields CDR1 ENHRY and CDR2 SYGVKD. CDR3: CAISERPGTGGDEQYF. Here the CDR3 DNA reads TGTGCCATCAGTGAGAGGCCCGGGACAGGGGGCGACGAGCAGTACTTC.

The chain employs TRBV6-1 and TRBJ2-7; 7 bases match TRBD1. Germline CDR1 MNHNS, CDR2 SASEGT. The ends lost 4 bases at V and 3 bases at J; junction bases unmatched: 6. The CDR3 runs to 14 residues. The CDR3 is CASSGQGDLYEQYF. Here the CDR3 DNA reads TGTGCCAGCAGTGGACAGGGAGACCTCTACGAGCAGTACTTC.

The chain carries TRBV2 and TRBJ1-1; weak D call: TRBD1 (5 bases). V was clipped by 0 bases and J by 4 bases, with 9 bases between them. Germline V gene data show CDR1 as SNHLY and CDR2 as FYNNEI. The CDR3 sequence is 14 residues long. This CDR3 is CASSEAQGVTEAFF. DNA of the CDR3: TGTGCCAGCAGTGAAGCGCAGGGTGTCACTGAAGCTTTCTTT.

This sequence joins TRBV6-5 and TRBJ2-7; maybe TRBD1 (5 bases). CDR3 length equals 13 residues. Germline V gene data show CDR1 as MNHEY and CDR2 as SVGAGI. Trimming left V 6 bases short and J 3 bases short, with 12 bases between. The CDR3 loop is CASSLLRGYEQYF. CDR3 nucleotides: TGTGCCAGCAGCCTTCTAAGGGGCTACGAGCAGTACTTC.

This chain links TRBV19 with TRBJ1-5; TRBD1 might be the D (6 bases). The V and J ends lost 5 bases and 4 bases respectively, with 18 bases between them. The CDR3 spans 16 residues. Germline loops: CDR1 LNHDA, CDR2 SQIVND (reference sequence). Here the CDR3 DNA reads TGTGCCAGTAGTGACCGACAGGTCTTAGGTAATCAGCCCCAGCATTTT. Translation: CASSDRQVLGNQPQHF. Looking up the rest from reference TRBV19 and TRBJ1-5 gives the full variable domain: DGGITQSPKYLFRKEGQNVTLSCEQNLNHDAMYWYRQDPGQGLRLIYYSQIVNDFQKGDIAEGYSVSREKKESFPLTVTSAQKNPTAFYLCASSDRQVLGNQPQHFGDGTRLSIL.

This chain links TRBV7-3 with TRBJ2-1; 10 nucleotides line up with TRBD1. The CDR3 extends over 16 amino acids. Germline CDR1 SGHTA, CDR2 FQGTGA. Trimming took 0 bases from V and 6 from J; bases not matched to a gene: 5. This chain's CDR3 is CASSLTGGQGINEQFF. As DNA, the CDR3 is TGTGCCAGCAGCTTAACGGGGGGACAGGGGATCAATGAGCAGTTCTTC.

The rearrangement uses TRBV4-1 and TRBJ2-2; D remains unclear. This CDR3 has 15 amino acids. V was cut by 0 bases and J by 0 bases, with 5 bases left in between. Germline loops: CDR1 MGHRA, CDR2 YSYEKL. The CDR3 DNA follows: TGCGCCAGCAGCCAAGACGGGTCGAACACCGGGGAGCTGTTTTTT. Translating it yields CASSQDGSNTGELFF.

CDR3 amino acids: CASSERGDYNEQFF. The CDR3 nucleotides are TGTGCCAGCAGTGAGCGGGGGGATTACAATGAGCAGTTCTTC. The chain uses TRBV6-1 and TRBJ2-1; TRBD2 matches 8 bases. CDR3 length: 14 residues. Germline values: CDR1 MNHNS, CDR2 SASEGT. Unmatched junction bases numbered 2, after V lost 3 bases and J lost 4 bases.